This T cell receptor beta chain was recorded in a study of T cells in tumors after PD-1 blockade. About the study: Patients had no prior checkpoint blockade, systemic immunosuppressants, or anti-cancer therapy within 4 weeks. Daily vismodegib 150 mg continued in a subset of anti-PD-1-treated patients. Peripheral blood samples averaged 36,536 unique clonotypes and 113,528 templates. Regarding the study as a whole: About 41% of tumor TCR clonotypes were also found in blood.

The sample holds one count of this clone. No antigen is known for it. The data were produced by immunoSEQ multiplex PCR, yet TCRdb's version contains in-frame clones alone and is incomplete. Counted here are approximately 47,000 clones, approximately 81% occurring once; the ten biggest clones make up just over 4%. This specimen consisted of PBMCs, obtained before anti-PD-1 treatment. The sequence derives from a human donor with basal cell carcinoma.

This CDR3 reads CARPKEGAQPQHF. In nucleotides, the CDR3 is TGTGCCAGACCCAAGGAGGGGGCTCAGCCCCAGCATTTT. The V and J genes are TRBV5-3 and TRBJ1-5; 7 bases fit TRBD1. TRBV5-3 is sorted into the ORF group, with uncertain function. This CDR3 comprises 13 residues. The trim removed 7 bases at V and 6 bases at J, leaving 7 bases unmatched.